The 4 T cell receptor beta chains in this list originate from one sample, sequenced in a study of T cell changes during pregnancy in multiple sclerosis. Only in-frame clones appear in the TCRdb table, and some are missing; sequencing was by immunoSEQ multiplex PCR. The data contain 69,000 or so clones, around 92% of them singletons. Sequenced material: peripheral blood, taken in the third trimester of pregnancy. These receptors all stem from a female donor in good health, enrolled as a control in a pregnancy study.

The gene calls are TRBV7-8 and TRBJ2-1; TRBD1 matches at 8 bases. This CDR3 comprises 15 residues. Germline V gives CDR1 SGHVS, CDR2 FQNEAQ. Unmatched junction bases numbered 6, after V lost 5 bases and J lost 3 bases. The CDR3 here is CASSLNRGVYNEQFF. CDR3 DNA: TGTGCCAGCAGCCTCAACAGGGGGGTCTACAATGAGCAGTTCTTC.

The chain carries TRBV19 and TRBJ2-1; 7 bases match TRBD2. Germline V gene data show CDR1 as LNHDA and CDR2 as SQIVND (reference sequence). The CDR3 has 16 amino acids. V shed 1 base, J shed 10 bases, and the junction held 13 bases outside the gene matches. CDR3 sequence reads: CASSIGPWSGGKEQFF. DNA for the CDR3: TGTGCCAGTAGTATAGGCCCTTGGTCCGGGGGGAAGGAGCAGTTCTTC.

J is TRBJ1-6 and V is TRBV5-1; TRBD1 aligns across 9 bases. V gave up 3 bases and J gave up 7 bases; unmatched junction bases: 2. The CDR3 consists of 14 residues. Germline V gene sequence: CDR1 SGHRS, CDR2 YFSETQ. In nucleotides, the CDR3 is TGCGCCAGCAGCTCGGACAGGGGCAATTCACCCCTCCACTTT. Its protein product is CASSSDRGNSPLHF.

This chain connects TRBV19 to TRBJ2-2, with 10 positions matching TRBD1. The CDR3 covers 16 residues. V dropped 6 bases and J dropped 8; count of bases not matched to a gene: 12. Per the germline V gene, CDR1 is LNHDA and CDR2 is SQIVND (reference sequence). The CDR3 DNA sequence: TGTGCCAGTAGCCACGGGACAGGGGTGTCTTGGGGGGAGCTGTTTTTT. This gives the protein CASSHGTGVSWGELFF.